The rows below give T cell receptor beta chains drawn from one sample of a study of cytomegalovirus exposure and HLA in healthy donors. The method was immunoSEQ multiplex PCR; TCRdb's version includes in-frame clones alone and lacks a portion of them. The data include around 110,000 clones; the top ten clones carry more than 3%. Material for sequencing was PBMCs. These receptors originate from a man in his thirties or forties in good health and CMV-seronegative. CDR3s include the opening cysteine and the closing phenylalanine or tryptophan. The D gene is left open where the match is weak.

v_gene	d_gene	j_gene	CDR3aa	CDR3nt
TRBV7-2	-	TRBJ1-5	CASSRGGLYQPQHF	TGTGCCAGCAGCCGCGGGGGTTTGTATCAGCCCCAGCATTTT
TRBV30	-	TRBJ1-5	CAWSPDFNQPQHF	TGTGCCTGGAGTCCGGACTTCAATCAGCCCCAGCATTTT
TRBV15	-	TRBJ2-5	CATSRDGGTGRWTQYF	TGTGCCACCAGCAGAGATGGAGGTACCGGCCGGTGGACCCAGTACTTC
TRBV11-2	TRBD2	TRBJ2-5	CASSPGLAGGQETQYF	TGTGCCAGCAGCCCGGGACTAGCGGGGGGTCAAGAGACCCAGTACTTC
TRBV6-6	-	TRBJ1-2	CASTVVRQEVGYTF	TGTGCCAGCACGGTGGTGCGACAAGAAGTGGGCTACACCTTC
TRBV5-6	-	TRBJ2-1	CASSLVLAVDNEQFF	TGTGCCAGCAGCTTGGTCTTAGCAGTGGACAATGAGCAGTTCTTC
TRBV5-4	TRBD2	TRBJ2-7	CASSIGLAGAYEQYF	TGTGCCAGCAGCATAGGACTAGCGGGGGCCTACGAGCAGTACTTC
TRBV7-2	-	TRBJ2-1	CASSWGQGAQNEQFF	TGTGCCAGCAGCTGGGGACAAGGGGCTCAAAATGAGCAGTTCTTC
TRBV18	-	TRBJ1-1	CASSPLDSYTEAFF	TGTGCCAGCTCCCCCTTAGACAGTTACACTGAAGCTTTCTTT
TRBV14	-	TRBJ1-1	CASSQGGAPEAFF	TGTGCCAGCAGCCAGGGAGGGGCCCCTGAAGCTTTCTTT
TRBV11-1	-	TRBJ1-2	CASSLGGPGSGYTF	TGTGCCAGCAGCTTGGGGGGACCGGGTTCTGGCTACACCTTC
TRBV5-4	TRBD1	TRBJ1-4	CASSLKGTGNEKLFF	TGTGCCAGCAGCTTGAAAGGGACAGGGAATGAAAAACTGTTTTTT
TRBV2	-	TRBJ2-1	CATSPYNEQFF	TGTGCCACCAGCCCTTACAATGAGCAGTTCTTC
TRBV10-3	-	TRBJ1-4	CAISVGGANEKLFF	TGTGCCATCAGTGTAGGGGGAGCTAATGAAAAACTGTTTTTT
TRBV2	TRBD1	TRBJ1-5	CASRGQGAEPQHF	TGTGCCAGCAGGGGACAGGGGGCAGAGCCCCAGCATTTT
TRBV4-1	-	TRBJ2-1	CASSRKSRDWHNEQFF	TGCGCCAGCAGCCGGAAGAGCCGGGACTGGCACAATGAGCAGTTCTTC
TRBV5-1	TRBD1	TRBJ1-5	CASSPGQGNQPQHF	TGCGCCAGCAGCCCCGGACAGGGCAATCAGCCCCAGCATTTT
TRBV5-4	-	TRBJ1-4	CASSLASAGDEKLFF	TGTGCCAGCAGCTTGGCCTCGGCAGGGGATGAAAAACTGTTTTTT
TRBV30	TRBD1	TRBJ2-2	CAWGQGNTGELFF	TGTGCCTGGGGACAGGGGAACACCGGGGAGCTGTTTTTT
TRBV11-3	-	TRBJ2-1	CASSLTDNNEQFF	TGTGCCAGCAGCTTAACGGACAACAATGAGCAGTTCTTC
TRBV9	TRBD2	TRBJ2-1	CASSVTSGKVNEQFF	TGTGCCAGCAGCGTAACTAGCGGTAAGGTCAATGAGCAGTTCTTC
TRBV6-5	TRBD1	TRBJ1-5	CASGGTEDQPQHF	TGTGCCAGCGGCGGGACAGAAGATCAGCCCCAGCATTTT
TRBV6-1	TRBD1	TRBJ1-5	CASSWTGDQPQHF	TGTGCCAGCAGTTGGACAGGAGATCAGCCCCAGCATTTT
TRBV7-9	-	TRBJ1-6	CASSLQGLHNSPLHF	TGTGCCAGCAGCTTACAGGGATTACATAATTCACCCCTCCACTTT
TRBV6-6	-	TRBJ1-5	CASRPQLSNQPQHF	TGTGCCAGCAGGCCACAGCTTAGCAATCAGCCCCAGCATTTT
TRBV7-2	TRBD1	TRBJ1-5	CASSRTGDQPQHF	TGTGCCAGCAGCCGGACAGGGGATCAGCCCCAGCATTTT
TRBV7-2	-	TRBJ2-7	CASSFGRSYEQYF	TGTGCCAGCAGCTTCGGTAGATCCTACGAGCAGTACTTC
TRBV7-2	TRBD1	TRBJ2-1	CASSLDRGSYNEQFF	TGTGCCAGCAGCTTGGACAGGGGGTCCTACAATGAGCAGTTCTTC
TRBV6-5	TRBD2	TRBJ2-2	CASSSPSTRGGGELFF	TGTGCCAGCAGTTCCCCCAGCACCCGGGGGGGCGGGGAGCTGTTTTTT
TRBV5-1	-	TRBJ2-6	CASRLEISSGANVLTF	TGCGCCAGCAGATTAGAAATATCCTCTGGGGCCAACGTCCTGACTTTC
TRBV7-3	TRBD1	TRBJ2-1	CASSFTGTGYNEQFF	TGTGCCAGCAGCTTCACCGGGACAGGATACAATGAGCAGTTCTTC
TRBV19	-	TRBJ2-2	CASSSSGIFRNTGELFF	TGTGCCAGTAGTTCCTCAGGGATTTTTAGGAACACCGGGGAGCTGTTTTTT
TRBV7-3	-	TRBJ2-3	CASSHKPQGTDTQYF	TGTGCCAGCAGCCATAAACCACAGGGCACAGATACGCAGTATTTT